This TCR beta chain was identified in a study of tissue T cells after allogeneic stem cell transplantation. Whole-study results and caveats: In patients and mice, blood and spleen missed much of tissue repertoire. Shared clones across patients were few; motif clustering revealed tissue-specific shared signatures. Anatomically similar tissues had similar TCR repertoires within each patient.

Germline loops: CDR1 SNHLY, CDR2 FYNGKV (reference sequence). V lost 0 bases and J lost 2; bases outside the gene matches: 0. CDR3 size: 14 residues. A remark on this clone: What it binds is not known. The gene names given are mouse names. The read falls 1 residue short of the CDR3 end, and the missing part is taken from the germline J gene.

Time point specified: mouse harvest day 14 after allogeneic transplant. The graft held 10^6 splenic CD5+ T cells and 10^7 T-cell-depleted bone marrow cells. Mice had MHC-mismatched B6 into BALB/c GVHD, sampled day 7 or 14. Sequencing used immunoSEQ multiplex PCR; TCRdb keeps in-frame clones, though not all of them. This sample yields about 3,100 clones, of which around 42% are seen a single time; roughly 30% belongs to the top ten. Sample: gut tissue. The chain uses TRBV3 and TRBJ1-1; TRBD1 matches 7 bases. This receptor was identified in a female BALB/c mouse given C57BL/6 T cells with graft-versus-host disease after an allogeneic hematopoietic cell transplant. The CDR3 here is CASSLAGGNTEVFF. The covered CDR3 bases are TGTGCCAGCAGCTTAGCAGGGGGCAACACAGAAGTCTTC.